Given below is one T cell receptor beta chain in context. Its antigen remains unknown. The CDR3 has 13 amino acids. Germline assignment: CDR1 KGHDR and CDR2 SFDVKD. Trimming took off 9 bases at V and 8 bases at J, with 16 bases between the two ends. This sample was included in a study of T cell responses to AZD1222 COVID-19 vaccine. Whole-study results and caveats: Increased Spike-specific TCR breadth and depth were observed after two AZD1222 doses. Unmutated variant regions are reportedly targeted by nearly half of spike-specific TCRs.

Produced via immunoSEQ multiplex PCR; TCRdb's table is partial and in-frame only. This sample has 100,000 or so clones; over 75% occur once, and the top ten carry around 3%. The genes are TRBV24-1 and TRBJ2-1; no clear D. This receptor was identified in an adult in good health. This material consisted of peripheral blood, taken on day 0 of AZD1222 vaccination. The CDR3 bases are TGTGCCACCGGTAATGGGTTTGGCGATGAGCAGTTCTTC. This sequence encodes CATGNGFGDEQFF.